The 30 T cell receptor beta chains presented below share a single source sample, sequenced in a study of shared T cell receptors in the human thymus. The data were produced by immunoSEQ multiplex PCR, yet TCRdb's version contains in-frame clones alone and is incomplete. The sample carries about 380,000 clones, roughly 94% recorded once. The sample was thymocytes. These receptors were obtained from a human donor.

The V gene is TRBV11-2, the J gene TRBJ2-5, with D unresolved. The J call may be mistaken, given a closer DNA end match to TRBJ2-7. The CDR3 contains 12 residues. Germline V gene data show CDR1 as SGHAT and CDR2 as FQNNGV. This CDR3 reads CASSSSAYEQYF. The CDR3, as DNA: TGTGCCAGCAGCTCTTCAGCCTACGAGCAGTACTTC.

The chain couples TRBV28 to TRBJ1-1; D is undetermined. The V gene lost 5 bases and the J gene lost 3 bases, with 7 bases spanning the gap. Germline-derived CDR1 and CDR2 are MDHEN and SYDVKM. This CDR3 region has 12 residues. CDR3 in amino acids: CASSDTYTEAFF. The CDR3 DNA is TGTGCCAGCAGTGACACGTACACTGAAGCTTTCTTT.

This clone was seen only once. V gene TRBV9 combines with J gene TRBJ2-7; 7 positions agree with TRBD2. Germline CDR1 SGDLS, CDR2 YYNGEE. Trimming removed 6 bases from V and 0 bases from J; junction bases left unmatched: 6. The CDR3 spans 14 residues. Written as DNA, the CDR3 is TGTGCCAGCAAGTGGCGGGAGTCCTCCTACGAGCAGTACTTC. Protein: CASKWRESSYEQYF.

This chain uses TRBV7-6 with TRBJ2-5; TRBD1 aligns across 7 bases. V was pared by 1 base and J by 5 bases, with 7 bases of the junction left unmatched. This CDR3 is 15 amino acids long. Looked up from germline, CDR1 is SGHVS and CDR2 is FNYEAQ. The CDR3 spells CASSLGQTGRETQYF. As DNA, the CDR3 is TGTGCCAGCAGCTTAGGACAGACAGGGCGGGAGACCCAGTACTTC.

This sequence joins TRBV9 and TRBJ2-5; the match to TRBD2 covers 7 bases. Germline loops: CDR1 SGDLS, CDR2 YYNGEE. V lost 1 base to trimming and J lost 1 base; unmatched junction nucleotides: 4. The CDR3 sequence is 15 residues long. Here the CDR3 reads CASSVWLAGQETQYF. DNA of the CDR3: TGTGCCAGCAGCGTATGGTTAGCGGGCCAAGAGACCCAGTACTTC.

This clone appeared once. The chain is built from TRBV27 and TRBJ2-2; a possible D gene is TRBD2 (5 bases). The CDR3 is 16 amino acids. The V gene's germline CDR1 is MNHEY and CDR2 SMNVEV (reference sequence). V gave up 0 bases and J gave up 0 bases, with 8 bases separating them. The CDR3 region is CASSLSPGANTGELFF. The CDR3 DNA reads TGTGCCAGCAGTTTATCCCCCGGGGCGAACACCGGGGAGCTGTTTTTT.

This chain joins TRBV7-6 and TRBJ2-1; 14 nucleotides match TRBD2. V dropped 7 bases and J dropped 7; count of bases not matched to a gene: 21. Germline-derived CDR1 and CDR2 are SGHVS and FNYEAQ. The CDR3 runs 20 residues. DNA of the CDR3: TGTGCCAGCACCTTGAAATCGCAAGGACTAGCGGGAGGAGTGGGTAATGAGCAGTTCTTC. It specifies CASTLKSQGLAGGVGNEQFF.

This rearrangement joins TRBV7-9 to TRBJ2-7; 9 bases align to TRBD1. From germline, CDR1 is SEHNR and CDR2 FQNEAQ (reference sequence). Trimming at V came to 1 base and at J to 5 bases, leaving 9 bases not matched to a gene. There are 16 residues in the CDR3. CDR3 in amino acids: CASSLEGIQGADEQYF. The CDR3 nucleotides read TGTGCCAGCAGCTTAGAGGGGATACAGGGGGCCGACGAGCAGTACTTC.

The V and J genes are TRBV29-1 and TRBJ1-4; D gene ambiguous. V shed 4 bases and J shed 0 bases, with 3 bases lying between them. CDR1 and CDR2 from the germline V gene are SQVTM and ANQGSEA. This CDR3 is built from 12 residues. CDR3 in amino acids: CSVGATNEKLFF. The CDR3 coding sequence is TGCAGCGTTGGTGCAACTAATGAAAAACTGTTTTTT. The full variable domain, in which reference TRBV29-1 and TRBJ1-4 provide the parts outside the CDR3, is SAVISQKPSRDICQRGTSLTIQCQVDSQVTMMFWYRQQPGQSLTLIATANQGSEATYESGFVIDKFPISRPNLTFSTLTVSNMSPEDSSIYLCSVGATNEKLFFGSGTQLSVL.

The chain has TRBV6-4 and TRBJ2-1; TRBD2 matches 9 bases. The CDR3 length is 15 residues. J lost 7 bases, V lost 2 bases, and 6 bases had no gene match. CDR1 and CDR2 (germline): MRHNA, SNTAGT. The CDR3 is CASSDPSGKRNEQFF. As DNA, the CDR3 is TGTGCCAGCAGTGACCCTAGCGGGAAGAGGAATGAGCAGTTCTTC.

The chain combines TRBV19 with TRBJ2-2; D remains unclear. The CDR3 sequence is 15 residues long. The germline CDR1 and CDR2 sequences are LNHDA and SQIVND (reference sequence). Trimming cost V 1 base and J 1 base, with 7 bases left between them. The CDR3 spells CASSIGTGNTGELFF. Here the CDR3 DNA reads TGTGCCAGTAGTATAGGGACGGGGAACACCGGGGAGCTGTTTTTT.

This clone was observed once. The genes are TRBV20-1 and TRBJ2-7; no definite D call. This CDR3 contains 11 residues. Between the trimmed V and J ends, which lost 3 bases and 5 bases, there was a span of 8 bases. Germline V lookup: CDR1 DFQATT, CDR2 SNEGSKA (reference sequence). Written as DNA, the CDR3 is TGCAGTGCTAGTCGATACGACGAGCAGTACTTC. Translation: CSASRYDEQYF.

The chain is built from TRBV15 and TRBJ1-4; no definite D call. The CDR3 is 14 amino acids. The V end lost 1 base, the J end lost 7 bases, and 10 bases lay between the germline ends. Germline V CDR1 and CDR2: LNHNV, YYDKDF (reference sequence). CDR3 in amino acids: CATSRGLEREKLFF. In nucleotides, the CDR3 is TGTGCCACCAGCAGAGGGTTAGAACGTGAAAAACTGTTTTTT.

The CDR3 nucleotides read TGTGCCTGGACCCGTAGGGGGACAGCACATAGTAGCACAGATACGCAGTATTTT. Its protein is CAWTRRGTAHSSTDTQYF. This chain joins TRBV30 and TRBJ2-3; TRBD1 agrees at 7 bases. This CDR3 is built from 18 residues. The trim removed 4 bases at V and 0 bases at J, leaving 16 bases unmatched. Germline V gene lookup returns CDR1 GTSNPN and CDR2 SVGIG (reference sequence).

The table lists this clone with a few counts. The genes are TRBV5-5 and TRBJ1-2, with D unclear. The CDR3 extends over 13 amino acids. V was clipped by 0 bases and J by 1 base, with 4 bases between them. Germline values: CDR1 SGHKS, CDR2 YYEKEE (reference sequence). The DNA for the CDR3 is TGTGCCAGCAGCTTGGACAGTAACTATGGCTACACCTTC. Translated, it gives CASSLDSNYGYTF.

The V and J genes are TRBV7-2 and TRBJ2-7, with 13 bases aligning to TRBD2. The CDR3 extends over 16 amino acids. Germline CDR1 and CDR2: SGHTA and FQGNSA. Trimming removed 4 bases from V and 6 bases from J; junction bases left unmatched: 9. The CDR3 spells CASSSTGRLAGGEQYF. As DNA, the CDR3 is TGTGCCAGCAGCTCCACCGGGCGACTAGCGGGAGGCGAGCAGTACTTC.

The CDR3 DNA sequence: TGTGCCAGCAGCCCCAAGTGGGGCGATGCCTACAATGAGCAGTTCTTC. Its translation is CASSPKWGDAYNEQFF. The rearrangement uses TRBV2 and TRBJ2-1; D may be TRBD1 (5 bases). Trimming took off 6 bases at V and 2 bases at J, with 17 bases between the two ends. The CDR3 runs 16 residues. Germline assignment: CDR1 SNHLY and CDR2 FYNNEI.

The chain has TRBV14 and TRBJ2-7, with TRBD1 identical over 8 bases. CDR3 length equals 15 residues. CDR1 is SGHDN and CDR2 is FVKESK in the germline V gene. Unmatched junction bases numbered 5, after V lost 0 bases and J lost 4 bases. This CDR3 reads CASSQDYRGEYEQYF. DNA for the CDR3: TGTGCCAGCAGCCAAGATTACAGGGGGGAATACGAGCAGTACTTC.

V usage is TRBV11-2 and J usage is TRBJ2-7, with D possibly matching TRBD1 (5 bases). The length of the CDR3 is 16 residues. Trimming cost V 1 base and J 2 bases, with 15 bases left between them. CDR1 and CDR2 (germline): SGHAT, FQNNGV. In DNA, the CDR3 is TGTGCCAGCAGCTTAGGCTTGGTGGTAGGGGCCTACGAGCAGTACTTC. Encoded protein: CASSLGLVVGAYEQYF.

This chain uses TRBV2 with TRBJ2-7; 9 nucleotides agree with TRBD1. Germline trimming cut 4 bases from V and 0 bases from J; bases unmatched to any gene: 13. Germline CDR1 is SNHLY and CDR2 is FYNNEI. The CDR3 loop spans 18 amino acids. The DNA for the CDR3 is TGTGCCAGCAGTGTTGACAGGGGGGCGGTTCCTTACTCCTACGAGCAGTACTTC. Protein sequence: CASSVDRGAVPYSYEQYF.

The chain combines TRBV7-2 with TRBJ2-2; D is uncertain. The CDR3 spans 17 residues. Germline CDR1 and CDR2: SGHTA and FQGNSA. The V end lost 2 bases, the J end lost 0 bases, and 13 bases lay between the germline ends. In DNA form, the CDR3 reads TGTGCCAGCAGCTTAAGGTTCTGGAGAGCGAACACCGGGGAGCTGTTTTTT. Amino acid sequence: CASSLRFWRANTGELFF. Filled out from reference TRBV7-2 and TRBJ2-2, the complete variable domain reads GAGVSQSPSNKVTEKGKDVELRCDPISGHTALYWYRQSLGQGLEFLIYFQGNSAPDKSGLPSDRFSAERTGGSVSTLTIQRTQQEDSAVYLCASSLRFWRANTGELFFGEGSRLTVL.

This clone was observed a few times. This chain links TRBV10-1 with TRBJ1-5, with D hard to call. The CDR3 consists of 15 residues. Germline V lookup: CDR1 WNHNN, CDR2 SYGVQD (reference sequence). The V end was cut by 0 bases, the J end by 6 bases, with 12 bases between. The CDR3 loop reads CASSESRVGGQPQHF. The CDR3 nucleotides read TGCGCCAGCAGTGAGTCGCGGGTGGGAGGTCAGCCCCAGCATTTT.

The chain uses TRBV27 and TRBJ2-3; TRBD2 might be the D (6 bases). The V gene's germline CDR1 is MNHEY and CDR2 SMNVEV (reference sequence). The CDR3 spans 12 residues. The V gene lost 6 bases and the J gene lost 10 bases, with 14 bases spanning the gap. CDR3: CASRHGGNPQYF. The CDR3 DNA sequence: TGTGCCAGCAGACATGGGGGGAACCCGCAGTATTTT.

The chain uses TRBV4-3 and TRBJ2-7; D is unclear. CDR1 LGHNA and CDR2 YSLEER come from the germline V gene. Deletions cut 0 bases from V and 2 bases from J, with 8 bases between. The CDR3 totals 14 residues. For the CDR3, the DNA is TGCGCCAGCAGCCAAGATCGTGACACCTACGAGCAGTACTTC. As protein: CASSQDRDTYEQYF.

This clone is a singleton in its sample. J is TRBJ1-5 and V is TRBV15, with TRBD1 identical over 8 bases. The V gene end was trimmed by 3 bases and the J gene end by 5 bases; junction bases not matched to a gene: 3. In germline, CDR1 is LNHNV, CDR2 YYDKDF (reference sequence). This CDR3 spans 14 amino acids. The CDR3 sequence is CATSSLTGDQPQHF. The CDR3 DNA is TGTGCCACCAGCAGCTTGACAGGGGATCAGCCCCAGCATTTT.

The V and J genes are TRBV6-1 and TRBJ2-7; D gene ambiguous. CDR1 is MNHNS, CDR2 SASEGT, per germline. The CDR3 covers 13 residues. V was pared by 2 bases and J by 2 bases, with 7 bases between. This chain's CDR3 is CASSEQVAYEQYF. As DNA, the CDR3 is TGTGCCAGCAGTGAACAGGTCGCCTACGAGCAGTACTTC.

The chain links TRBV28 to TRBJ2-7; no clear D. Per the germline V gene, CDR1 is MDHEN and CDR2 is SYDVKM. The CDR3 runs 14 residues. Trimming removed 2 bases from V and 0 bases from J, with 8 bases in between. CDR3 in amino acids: CASSLPGLSYEQYF. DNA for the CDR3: TGTGCCAGCAGTTTACCAGGTCTCTCCTACGAGCAGTACTTC.

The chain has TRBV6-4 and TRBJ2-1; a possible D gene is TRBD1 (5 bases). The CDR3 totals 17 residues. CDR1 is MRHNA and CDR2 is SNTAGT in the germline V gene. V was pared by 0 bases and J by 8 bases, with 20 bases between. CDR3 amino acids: CASSDSVAVVGVDEQFF. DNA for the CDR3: TGTGCCAGCAGTGACTCGGTAGCTGTAGTAGGGGTCGATGAGCAGTTCTTC.

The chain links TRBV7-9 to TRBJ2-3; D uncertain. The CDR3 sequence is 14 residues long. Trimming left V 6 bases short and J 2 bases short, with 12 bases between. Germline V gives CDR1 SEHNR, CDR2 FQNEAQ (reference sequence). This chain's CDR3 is CASRDFLITDTQYF. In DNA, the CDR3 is TGTGCCAGCAGGGATTTCTTGATCACAGATACGCAGTATTTT.

CDR3 sequence: CASSPSSGRVRNEQFF. The CDR3 region has the DNA TGTGCCAGCTCACCCTCTAGCGGGAGAGTGAGGAATGAGCAGTTCTTC. The chain has TRBV18 and TRBJ2-1; 10 positions match TRBD2. Germline loops: CDR1 KGHSH, CDR2 LQKENI. The CDR3 loop spans 16 amino acids. V lost 3 bases, J lost 7 bases, and 9 bases stayed unmatched.